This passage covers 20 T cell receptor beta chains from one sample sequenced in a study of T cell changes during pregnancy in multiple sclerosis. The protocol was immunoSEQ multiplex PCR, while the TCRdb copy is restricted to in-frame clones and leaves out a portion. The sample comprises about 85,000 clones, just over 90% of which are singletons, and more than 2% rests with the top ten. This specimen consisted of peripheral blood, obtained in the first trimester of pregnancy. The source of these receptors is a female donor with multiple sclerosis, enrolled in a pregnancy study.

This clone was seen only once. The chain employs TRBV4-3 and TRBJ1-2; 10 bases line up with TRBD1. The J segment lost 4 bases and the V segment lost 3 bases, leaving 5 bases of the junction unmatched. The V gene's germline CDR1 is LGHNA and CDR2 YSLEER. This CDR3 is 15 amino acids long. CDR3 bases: TGCGCCAGCAGCCAGACAGGGGGCGGGGGCTATGGCTACACCTTC. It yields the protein CASSQTGGGGYGYTF.

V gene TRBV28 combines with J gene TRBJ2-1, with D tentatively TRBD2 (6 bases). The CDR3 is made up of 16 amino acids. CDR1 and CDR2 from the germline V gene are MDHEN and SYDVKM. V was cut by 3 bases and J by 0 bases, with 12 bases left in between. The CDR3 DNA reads TGTGCCAGCAGTTTGTCGGGAGCGAACTCCTACAATGAGCAGTTCTTC. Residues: CASSLSGANSYNEQFF.

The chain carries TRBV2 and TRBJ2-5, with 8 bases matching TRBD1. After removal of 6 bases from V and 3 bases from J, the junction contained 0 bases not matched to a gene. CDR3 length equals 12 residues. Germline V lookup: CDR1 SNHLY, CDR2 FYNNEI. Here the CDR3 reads CASRDREETQYF. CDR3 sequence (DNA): TGTGCCAGCAGGGACAGGGAAGAGACCCAGTACTTC.

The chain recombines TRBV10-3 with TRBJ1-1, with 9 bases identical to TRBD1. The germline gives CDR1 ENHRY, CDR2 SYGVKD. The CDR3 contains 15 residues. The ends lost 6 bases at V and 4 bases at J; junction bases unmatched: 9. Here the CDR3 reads CAIRSPVGQGTEAFF. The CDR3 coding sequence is TGTGCCATCAGGTCCCCGGTGGGACAGGGCACTGAAGCTTTCTTT.

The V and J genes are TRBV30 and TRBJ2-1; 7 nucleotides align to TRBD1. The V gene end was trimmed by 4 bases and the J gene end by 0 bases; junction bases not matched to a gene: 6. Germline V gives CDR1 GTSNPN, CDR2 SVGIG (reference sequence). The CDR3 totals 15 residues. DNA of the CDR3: TGTGCCTGGATTGACAGGGTGCGCTCCTACAATGAGCAGTTCTTC. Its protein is CAWIDRVRSYNEQFF.

CDR3 amino acids: CASSVNFGYEQFF. For the CDR3, the DNA is TGTGCCAGCAGTGTAAACTTCGGGTATGAGCAGTTCTTC. The rearrangement joins TRBV6-4 to TRBJ2-1; D is undetermined. Germline CDR1 MRHNA, CDR2 SNTAGT. Trimming shortened V by 4 bases and J by 8 bases, and 12 bases separated the two germline ends. The CDR3 contains 13 residues.

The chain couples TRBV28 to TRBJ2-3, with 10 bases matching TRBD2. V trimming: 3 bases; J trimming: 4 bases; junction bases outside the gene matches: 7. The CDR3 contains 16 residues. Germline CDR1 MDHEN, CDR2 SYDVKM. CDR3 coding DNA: TGTGCCAGCAGTTTGCTCCTAGCGGGAGTTGCAGATACGCAGTATTTT. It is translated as CASSLLLAGVADTQYF.

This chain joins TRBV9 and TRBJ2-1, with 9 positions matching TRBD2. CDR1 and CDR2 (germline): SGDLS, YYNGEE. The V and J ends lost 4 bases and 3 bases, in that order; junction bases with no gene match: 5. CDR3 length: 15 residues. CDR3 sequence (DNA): TGTGCCAGCAGCCCACTAGCGGGCCACTACAATGAGCAGTTCTTC. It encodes CASSPLAGHYNEQFF. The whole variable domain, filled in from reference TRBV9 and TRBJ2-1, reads DSGVTQTPKHLITATGQRVTLRCSPRSGDLSVYWYQQSLDQGLQFLIQYYNGEERAKGNILERFSAQQFPDLHSELNLSSLELGDSALYFCASSPLAGHYNEQFFGPGTRLTVL.

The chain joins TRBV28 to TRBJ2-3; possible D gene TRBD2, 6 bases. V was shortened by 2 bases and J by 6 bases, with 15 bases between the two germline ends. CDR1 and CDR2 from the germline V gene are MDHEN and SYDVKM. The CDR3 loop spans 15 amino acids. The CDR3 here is CASSLAGRAADTQYF. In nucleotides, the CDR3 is TGTGCCAGCAGTTTAGCGGGACGCGCCGCGGATACGCAGTATTTT.

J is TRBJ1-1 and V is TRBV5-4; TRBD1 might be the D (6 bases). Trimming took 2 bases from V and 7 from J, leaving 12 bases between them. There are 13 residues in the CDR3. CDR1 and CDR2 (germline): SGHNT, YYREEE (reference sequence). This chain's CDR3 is CASSLGGEGEAFF. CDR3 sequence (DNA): TGTGCCAGCAGCTTAGGGGGGGAAGGTGAAGCTTTCTTT.

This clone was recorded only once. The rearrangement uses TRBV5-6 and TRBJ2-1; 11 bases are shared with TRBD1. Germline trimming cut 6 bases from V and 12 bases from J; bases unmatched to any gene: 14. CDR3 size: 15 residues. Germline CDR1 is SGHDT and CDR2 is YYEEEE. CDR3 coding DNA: TGTGCCAGCATGCACCGGGACAGGGGGGGGTTTGGGCAGTTCTTC. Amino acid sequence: CASMHRDRGGFGQFF.

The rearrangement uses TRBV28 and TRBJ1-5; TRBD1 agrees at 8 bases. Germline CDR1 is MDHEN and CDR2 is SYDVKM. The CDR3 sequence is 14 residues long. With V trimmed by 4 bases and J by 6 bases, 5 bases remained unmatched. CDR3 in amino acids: CASSWDRRVQPQHF. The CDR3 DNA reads TGTGCCAGCAGTTGGGACAGGCGGGTTCAGCCCCAGCATTTT.

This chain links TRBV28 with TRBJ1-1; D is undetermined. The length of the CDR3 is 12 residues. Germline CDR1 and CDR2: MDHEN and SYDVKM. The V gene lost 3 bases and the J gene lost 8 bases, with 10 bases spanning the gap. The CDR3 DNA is TGTGCCAGCAGTTTTGCGTTGAACGAAGCTTTCTTT. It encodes CASSFALNEAFF. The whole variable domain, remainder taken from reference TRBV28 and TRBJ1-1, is DVKVTQSSRYLVKRTGEKVFLECVQDMDHENMFWYRQDPGLGLRLIYFSYDVKMKEKGDIPEGYSVSREKKERFSLILESASTNQTSMYLCASSFALNEAFFGQGTRLTVV.

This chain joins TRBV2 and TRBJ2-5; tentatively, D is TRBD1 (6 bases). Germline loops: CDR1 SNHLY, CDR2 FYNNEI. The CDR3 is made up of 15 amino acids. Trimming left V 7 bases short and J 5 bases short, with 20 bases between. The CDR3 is CASKETGSARETQYF. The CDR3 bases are TGTGCCAGCAAGGAAACAGGGTCAGCTAGGGAGACCCAGTACTTC.

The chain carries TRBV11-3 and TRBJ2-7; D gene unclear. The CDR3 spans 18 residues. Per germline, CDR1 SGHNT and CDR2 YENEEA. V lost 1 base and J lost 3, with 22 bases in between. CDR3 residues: CASSLGRWAPKNHYEQYF. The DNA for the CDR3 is TGTGCCAGCAGCTTAGGAAGGTGGGCACCAAAAAACCACTACGAGCAGTACTTC. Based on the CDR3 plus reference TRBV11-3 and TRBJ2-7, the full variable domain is EAGVVQSPRYKIIEKKQPVAFWCNPISGHNTLYWYLQNLGQGPELLIRYENEEAVDDSQLPKDRFSAERLKGVDSTLKIQPAELGDSAVYLCASSLGRWAPKNHYEQYFGPGTRLTVT.

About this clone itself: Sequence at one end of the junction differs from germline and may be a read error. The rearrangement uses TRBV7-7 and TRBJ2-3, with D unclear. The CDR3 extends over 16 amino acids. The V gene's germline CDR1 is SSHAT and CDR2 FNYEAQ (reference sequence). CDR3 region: CASSLLPPPAWDTQYF. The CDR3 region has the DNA TGTGCTAGCAGCCTATTGCCCCCCCCAGCGTGGGATACGCAGTATTTT.

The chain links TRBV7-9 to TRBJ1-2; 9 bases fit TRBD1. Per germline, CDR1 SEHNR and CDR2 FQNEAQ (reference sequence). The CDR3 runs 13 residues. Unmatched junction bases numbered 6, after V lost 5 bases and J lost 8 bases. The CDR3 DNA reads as TGTGCCAGCAGCCCCGGGACAGGGAACGGCTACACCTTC. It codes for CASSPGTGNGYTF.

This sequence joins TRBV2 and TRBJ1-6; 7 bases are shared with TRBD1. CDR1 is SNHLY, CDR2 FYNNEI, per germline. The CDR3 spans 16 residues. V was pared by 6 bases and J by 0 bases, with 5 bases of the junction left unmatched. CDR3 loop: CASRATGSSYNSPLHF. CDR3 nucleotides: TGTGCCAGCAGGGCGACAGGGAGCTCCTATAATTCACCCCTCCACTTT.

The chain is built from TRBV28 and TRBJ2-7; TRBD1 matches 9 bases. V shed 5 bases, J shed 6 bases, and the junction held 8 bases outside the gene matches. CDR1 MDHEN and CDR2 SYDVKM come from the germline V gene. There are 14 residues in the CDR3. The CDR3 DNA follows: TGTGCCAGCAGTCCCCCGGGACAGGGTCGCGAGCAGTACTTC. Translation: CASSPPGQGREQYF.

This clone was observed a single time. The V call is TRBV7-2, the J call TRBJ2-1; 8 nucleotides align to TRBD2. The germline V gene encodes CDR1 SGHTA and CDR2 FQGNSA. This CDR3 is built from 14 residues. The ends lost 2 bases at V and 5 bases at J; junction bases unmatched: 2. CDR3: CASSLFSGNNEQFF. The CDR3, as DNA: TGTGCCAGCAGCTTATTTAGCGGGAACAATGAGCAGTTCTTC.